Listed below are T cell receptor beta chains from one sample, sequenced in a study of cytomegalovirus exposure and HLA in healthy donors. Assay: immunoSEQ multiplex PCR; the TCRdb copy retains only in-frame clones and omits some. There are approximately 120,000 clones in the sample; approximately 70% occur only once, and around 8% lies in the top ten. Sequencing used PBMCs. Every receptor here comes from a man aged 40-49 years in good health and CMV-seronegative. CDR3s include the opening cysteine and the closing phenylalanine or tryptophan. The order of the fields is J gene, D gene, V gene, clone size, CDR3 protein, CDR3 DNA. A D gene is named only where the DNA matches it firmly. Some rows have no size entry. The others give once, few or many, or a class for an expanded clone.

j_gene: TRBJ1-5
d_gene: .
v_gene: TRBV19
abundance: .
CDR3aa: CASSIGEGQPQHF
CDR3nt: TGTGCCAGTAGTATAGGGGAGGGGCAGCCCCAGCATTTT

j_gene: TRBJ2-7
d_gene: TRBD2
v_gene: TRBV2
abundance: .
CDR3aa: CASSGIAGDYEQYF
CDR3nt: TGTGCCAGCAGTGGGATAGCGGGGGACTACGAGCAGTACTTC

j_gene: TRBJ2-1
d_gene: TRBD2
v_gene: TRBV19
abundance: .
CDR3aa: CASTKAGAGLGSYNEQFF
CDR3nt: TGTGCCAGTACCAAAGCGGGAGCGGGACTCGGCTCCTACAATGAGCAGTTCTTC

j_gene: TRBJ2-1
d_gene: .
v_gene: TRBV15
abundance: .
CDR3aa: CATSPGGATRSYNEQFF
CDR3nt: TGTGCCACCAGCCCAGGAGGTGCCACCCGCTCCTACAATGAGCAGTTCTTC

j_gene: TRBJ2-5
d_gene: .
v_gene: TRBV11-2
abundance: .
CDR3aa: CASSSQGVLQETQYF
CDR3nt: TGTGCCAGCAGCTCTCAAGGGGTTTTACAAGAGACCCAGTACTTC

j_gene: TRBJ2-3
d_gene: TRBD2
v_gene: TRBV6-1
abundance: many
CDR3aa: CASSELAGGPDTQYF
CDR3nt: TGTGCCAGCAGTGAACTAGCGGGGGGGCCAGATACGCAGTATTTT

j_gene: TRBJ2-1
d_gene: TRBD2
v_gene: TRBV4-1
abundance: few
CDR3aa: CASSQGGGAYEQFF
CDR3nt: TGCGCCAGCAGCCAAGGCGGGGGGGCCTATGAGCAGTTCTTC

j_gene: TRBJ2-7
d_gene: .
v_gene: TRBV11-2
abundance: few
CDR3aa: CASQQAGAGNEQYF
CDR3nt: TGTGCCAGCCAACAGGCGGGGGCCGGCAACGAGCAGTACTTC

j_gene: TRBJ2-1
d_gene: TRBD2
v_gene: TRBV9
abundance: .
CDR3aa: CASSVTSGESYNEQFF
CDR3nt: TGTGCCAGCAGCGTGACTAGCGGGGAATCGTACAATGAGCAGTTCTTC

j_gene: TRBJ2-5
d_gene: TRBD1
v_gene: TRBV5-1
abundance: .
CDR3aa: CASSTHAGTGTGETQYF
CDR3nt: TGCGCCAGCAGCACCCACGCCGGGACAGGGACTGGAGAGACCCAGTACTTC

j_gene: TRBJ2-1
d_gene: .
v_gene: TRBV13
abundance: .
CDR3aa: CASSFQGGEQFF
CDR3nt: TGTGCCAGCAGCTTTCAGGGTGGGGAGCAGTTCTTC

j_gene: TRBJ2-1
d_gene: .
v_gene: TRBV6-5
abundance: .
CDR3aa: CASKGVYNEQFF
CDR3nt: TGTGCCAGCAAAGGAGTTTACAATGAGCAGTTCTTC

j_gene: TRBJ1-3
d_gene: .
v_gene: TRBV7-8
abundance: few
CDR3aa: CASSLEMEPGTIYF
CDR3nt: TGTGCCAGCAGCTTAGAAATGGAGCCGGGCACCATATATTTT

j_gene: TRBJ1-4
d_gene: .
v_gene: TRBV6-4
abundance: once
CDR3aa: CASKTDRTATNEKLFF
CDR3nt: TGTGCCAGCAAGACCGACAGGACTGCAACTAATGAAAAACTGTTTTTT

j_gene: TRBJ1-1
d_gene: .
v_gene: TRBV7-9
abundance: .
CDR3aa: CASIPSGNTEAFF
CDR3nt: TGTGCCAGCATCCCTTCAGGGAACACTGAAGCTTTCTTT

j_gene: TRBJ2-7
d_gene: .
v_gene: TRBV20-1
abundance: .
CDR3aa: CSASRDYEQYF
CDR3nt: TGCAGTGCTAGCCGGGACTACGAGCAGTACTTC

j_gene: TRBJ2-1
d_gene: TRBD2
v_gene: TRBV6-1
abundance: .
CDR3aa: CASSEAGGYNEQFF
CDR3nt: TGTGCCAGCAGTGAAGCGGGGGGGTACAATGAGCAGTTCTTC

j_gene: TRBJ1-5
d_gene: .
v_gene: TRBV7-9
abundance: .
CDR3aa: CASSLAGVGNQPQHF
CDR3nt: TGTGCCAGCAGCTTAGCAGGGGTGGGCAATCAGCCCCAGCATTTT

j_gene: TRBJ2-7
d_gene: .
v_gene: TRBV23-1
abundance: .
CDR3aa: CASSSRAPYEQYF
CDR3nt: TGCGCCAGCAGCTCCAGGGCGCCCTACGAGCAGTACTTC

j_gene: TRBJ2-2
d_gene: TRBD2
v_gene: TRBV4-2
abundance: .
CDR3aa: CASSQDPSGGPGELFF
CDR3nt: TGTGCCAGCAGCCAAGATCCTAGCGGGGGGCCCGGGGAGCTGTTTTTT

j_gene: TRBJ2-5
d_gene: .
v_gene: TRBV5-1
abundance: once
CDR3aa: CASSLGGHQETQYF
CDR3nt: TGCGCCAGCAGCTTAGGAGGTCACCAAGAGACCCAGTACTTC

j_gene: TRBJ2-5
d_gene: .
v_gene: TRBV11-2
abundance: .
CDR3aa: CASSPGDSRRETQYF
CDR3nt: TGTGCCAGCAGCCCGGGAGACTCGAGGCGGGAGACCCAGTACTTC

j_gene: TRBJ1-6
d_gene: .
v_gene: TRBV7-6
abundance: .
CDR3aa: CASSLGTSSPLHF
CDR3nt: TGTGCCAGCAGCTTAGGCACAAGTTCACCCCTCCACTTT

j_gene: TRBJ1-1
d_gene: .
v_gene: TRBV6-6
abundance: .
CDR3aa: CASTGQNTEAFF
CDR3nt: TGTGCCAGCACCGGACAGAACACTGAAGCTTTCTTT

j_gene: TRBJ1-1
d_gene: .
v_gene: TRBV7-2
abundance: once
CDR3aa: CASSFGGPEAFF
CDR3nt: TGTGCCAGCAGCTTCGGAGGGCCTGAAGCTTTCTTT

j_gene: TRBJ1-2
d_gene: TRBD1
v_gene: TRBV19
abundance: few
CDR3aa: CASNSRTGGIGYTF
CDR3nt: TGTGCCAGTAATAGCCGGACAGGGGGTATTGGCTACACCTTC

j_gene: TRBJ1-2
d_gene: .
v_gene: TRBV25-1
abundance: .
CDR3aa: CASITGTPRYGYTF
CDR3nt: TGTGCCTCAATTACAGGGACCCCTCGCTATGGCTACACCTTC

j_gene: TRBJ1-3
d_gene: .
v_gene: TRBV4-1
abundance: .
CDR3aa: CASSPRQAPGNTIYF
CDR3nt: TGCGCCAGCAGCCCCCGACAGGCGCCAGGAAACACCATATATTTT

j_gene: TRBJ2-1
d_gene: TRBD2
v_gene: TRBV27
abundance: .
CDR3aa: CASSPSGGGLADDEQFF
CDR3nt: TGTGCCAGCAGCCCCTCAGGTGGGGGACTAGCGGACGATGAGCAGTTCTTC

j_gene: TRBJ2-1
d_gene: .
v_gene: TRBV7-8
abundance: .
CDR3aa: CASSLALRSEQFF
CDR3nt: TGTGCCAGCAGCTTAGCGCTCCGGTCTGAGCAGTTCTTC

j_gene: TRBJ2-7
d_gene: TRBD2
v_gene: TRBV19
abundance: .
CDR3aa: CASSRLAGAPYEQYF
CDR3nt: TGTGCCAGTAGCCGACTAGCGGGGGCCCCCTACGAGCAGTACTTC

j_gene: TRBJ2-1
d_gene: TRBD2
v_gene: TRBV29-1
abundance: .
CDR3aa: CSAAGLAGIGEQFF
CDR3nt: TGCAGCGCCGCGGGACTAGCGGGGATCGGTGAGCAGTTCTTC

j_gene: TRBJ2-7
d_gene: .
v_gene: TRBV28
abundance: .
CDR3aa: CASSHNAGPPNEQYF
CDR3nt: TGTGCCAGCAGTCACAACGCGGGACCTCCCAACGAGCAGTACTTC

j_gene: TRBJ2-2
d_gene: .
v_gene: TRBV4-3
abundance: .
CDR3aa: CASSRGQNTGELFF
CDR3nt: TGCGCCAGCAGCAGGGGACAGAACACCGGGGAGCTGTTTTTT

j_gene: TRBJ1-2
d_gene: .
v_gene: TRBV4-3
abundance: .
CDR3aa: CASSQEPRIYGYTF
CDR3nt: TGCGCCAGCAGCCAAGAACCGAGAATCTATGGCTACACCTTC

j_gene: TRBJ2-2
d_gene: .
v_gene: TRBV10-3
abundance: once
CDR3aa: CAISEEGFGTGELFF
CDR3nt: TGTGCCATCAGTGAGGAGGGCTTTGGCACCGGGGAGCTGTTTTTT

j_gene: TRBJ1-1
d_gene: TRBD1
v_gene: TRBV7-8
abundance: .
CDR3aa: CASSRTGGNTEAFF
CDR3nt: TGTGCCAGCAGCCGAACAGGGGGCAACACTGAAGCTTTCTTT

j_gene: TRBJ2-7
d_gene: .
v_gene: TRBV19
abundance: few
CDR3aa: CASSDRYEQYF
CDR3nt: TGTGCCAGCAGCGACCGATACGAGCAGTACTTC

j_gene: TRBJ1-1
d_gene: .
v_gene: TRBV5-4
abundance: .
CDR3aa: CASSLVEGGTEAFF
CDR3nt: TGTGCCAGCAGCTTGGTGGAGGGGGGGACTGAAGCTTTCTTT

j_gene: TRBJ1-6
d_gene: TRBD1
v_gene: TRBV2
abundance: .
CDR3aa: CASSPTKTGEHSPLHF
CDR3nt: TGTGCCAGCAGTCCGACCAAGACAGGGGAGCATTCACCCCTCCACTTT

j_gene: TRBJ1-1
d_gene: .
v_gene: TRBV5-1
abundance: .
CDR3aa: CASSGTTGNTEAFF
CDR3nt: TGCGCCAGCAGCGGTACTACAGGTAACACTGAAGCTTTCTTT

j_gene: TRBJ1-6
d_gene: .
v_gene: TRBV5-4
abundance: .
CDR3aa: CASSTDSWFSPLHF
CDR3nt: TGTGCCAGCAGTACCGACAGCTGGTTTTCACCCCTCCACTTT